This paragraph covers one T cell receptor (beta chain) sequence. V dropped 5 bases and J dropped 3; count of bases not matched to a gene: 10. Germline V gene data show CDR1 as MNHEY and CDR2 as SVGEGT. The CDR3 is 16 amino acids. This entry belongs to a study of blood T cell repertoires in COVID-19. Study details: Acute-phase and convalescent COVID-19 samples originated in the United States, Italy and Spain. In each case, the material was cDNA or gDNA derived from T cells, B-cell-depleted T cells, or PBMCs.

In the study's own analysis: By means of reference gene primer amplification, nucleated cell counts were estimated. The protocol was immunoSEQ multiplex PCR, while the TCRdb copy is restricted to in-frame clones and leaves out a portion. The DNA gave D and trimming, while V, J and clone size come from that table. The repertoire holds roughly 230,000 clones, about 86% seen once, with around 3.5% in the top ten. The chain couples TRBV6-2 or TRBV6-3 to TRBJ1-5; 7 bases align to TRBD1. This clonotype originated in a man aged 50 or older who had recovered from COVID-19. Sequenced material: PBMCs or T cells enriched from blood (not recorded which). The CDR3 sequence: CASSQHRDSYNQPQHF. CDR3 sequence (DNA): TGTGCCAGCAGTCAACATAGGGACAGTTACAATCAGCCCCAGCATTTT.